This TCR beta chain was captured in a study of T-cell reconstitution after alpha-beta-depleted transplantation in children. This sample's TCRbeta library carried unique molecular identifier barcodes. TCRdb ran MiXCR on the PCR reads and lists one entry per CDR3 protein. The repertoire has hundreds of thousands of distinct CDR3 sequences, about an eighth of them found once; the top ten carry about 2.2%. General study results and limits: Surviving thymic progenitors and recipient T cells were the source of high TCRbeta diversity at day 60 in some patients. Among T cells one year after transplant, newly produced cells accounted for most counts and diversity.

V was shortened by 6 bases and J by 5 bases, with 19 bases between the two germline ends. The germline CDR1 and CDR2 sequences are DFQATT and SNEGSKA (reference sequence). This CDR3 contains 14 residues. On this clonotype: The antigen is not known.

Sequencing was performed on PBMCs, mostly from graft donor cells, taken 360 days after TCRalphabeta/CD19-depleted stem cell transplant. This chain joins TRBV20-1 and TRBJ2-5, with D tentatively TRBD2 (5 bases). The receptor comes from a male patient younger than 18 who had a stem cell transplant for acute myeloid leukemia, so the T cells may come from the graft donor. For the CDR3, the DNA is TGCAGTGCCCGAGGCGGGCTCCTGGGGGAGACCCAGTACTTC. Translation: CSARGGLLGETQYF.